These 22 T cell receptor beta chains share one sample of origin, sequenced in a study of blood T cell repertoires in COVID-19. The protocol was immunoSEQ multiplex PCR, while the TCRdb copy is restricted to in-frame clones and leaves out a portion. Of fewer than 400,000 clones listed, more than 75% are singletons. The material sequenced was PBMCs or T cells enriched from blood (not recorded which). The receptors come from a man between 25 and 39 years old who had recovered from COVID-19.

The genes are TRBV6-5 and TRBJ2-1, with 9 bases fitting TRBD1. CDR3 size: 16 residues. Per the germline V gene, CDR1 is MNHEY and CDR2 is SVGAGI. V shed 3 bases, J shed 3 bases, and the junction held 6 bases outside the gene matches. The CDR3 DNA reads TGTGCCAGCAGTTATTACCCGGGACAGGGCTACAATGAGCAGTTCTTC. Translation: CASSYYPGQGYNEQFF.

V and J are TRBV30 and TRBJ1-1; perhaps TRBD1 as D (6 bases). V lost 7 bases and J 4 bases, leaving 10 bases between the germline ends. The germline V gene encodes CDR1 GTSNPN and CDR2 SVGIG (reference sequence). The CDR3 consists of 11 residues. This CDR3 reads CASSGVTEAFF. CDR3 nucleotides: TGTGCCTCTTCAGGGGTCACTGAAGCTTTCTTT.

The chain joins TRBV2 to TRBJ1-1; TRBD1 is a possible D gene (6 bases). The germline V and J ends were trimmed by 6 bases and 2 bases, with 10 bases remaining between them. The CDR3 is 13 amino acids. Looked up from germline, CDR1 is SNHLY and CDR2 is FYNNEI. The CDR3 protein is CASSKQGNTEAFF. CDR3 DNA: TGTGCCAGCAGCAAACAGGGAAACACTGAAGCTTTCTTT.

This CDR3 is CASSTNSYEQYF. CDR3 in DNA: TGCGCCAGCAGCACAAACTCCTACGAGCAGTACTTC. V and J are TRBV5-1 and TRBJ2-7; D gene uncertain. The CDR3 has 12 residues. V dropped 4 bases and J dropped 0 bases, with 5 bases sitting between them. CDR1 and CDR2 (germline): SGHRS, YFSETQ. The entire variable domain, with the rest obtained from reference TRBV5-1 and TRBJ2-7, is as follows: KAGVTQTPRYLIKTRGQQVTLSCSPISGHRSVSWYQQTPGQGLQFLFEYFSETQRNKGNFPGRFSGRQFSNSRSEMNVSTLELGDSALYLCASSTNSYEQYFGPGTRLTVT.

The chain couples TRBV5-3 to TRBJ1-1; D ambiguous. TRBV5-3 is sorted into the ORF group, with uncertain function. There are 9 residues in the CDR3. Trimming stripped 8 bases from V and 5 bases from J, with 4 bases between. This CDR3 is CARATEAFF. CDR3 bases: TGTGCCAGGGCAACTGAAGCTTTCTTT.

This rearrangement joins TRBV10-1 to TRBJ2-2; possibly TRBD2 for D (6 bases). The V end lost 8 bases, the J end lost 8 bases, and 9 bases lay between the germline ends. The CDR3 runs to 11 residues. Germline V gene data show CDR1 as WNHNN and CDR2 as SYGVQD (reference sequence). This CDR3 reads CASGDSGELFF. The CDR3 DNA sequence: TGCGCCAGCGGGGACTCAGGGGAGCTGTTTTTT.

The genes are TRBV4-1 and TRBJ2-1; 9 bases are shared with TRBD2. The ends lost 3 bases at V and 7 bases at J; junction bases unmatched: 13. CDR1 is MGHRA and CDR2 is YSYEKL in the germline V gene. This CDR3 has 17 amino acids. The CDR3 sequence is CASSHLRAGGPRNEQFF. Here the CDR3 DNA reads TGCGCCAGCAGCCACCTCCGCGCGGGGGGGCCGAGGAATGAGCAGTTCTTC.

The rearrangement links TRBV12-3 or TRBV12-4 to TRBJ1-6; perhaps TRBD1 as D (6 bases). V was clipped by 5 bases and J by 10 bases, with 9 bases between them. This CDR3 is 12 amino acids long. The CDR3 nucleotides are TGTGCCAGCAGTGCAGGGGAATCACCCCTCCACTTT. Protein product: CASSAGESPLHF.

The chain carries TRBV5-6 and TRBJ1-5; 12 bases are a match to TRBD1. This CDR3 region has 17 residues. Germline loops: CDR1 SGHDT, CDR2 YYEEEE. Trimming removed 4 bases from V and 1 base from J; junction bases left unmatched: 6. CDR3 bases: TGTGCCAGCAGCCACGGGACAGGGGGCTTAAGCAATCAGCCCCAGCATTTT. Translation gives CASSHGTGGLSNQPQHF.

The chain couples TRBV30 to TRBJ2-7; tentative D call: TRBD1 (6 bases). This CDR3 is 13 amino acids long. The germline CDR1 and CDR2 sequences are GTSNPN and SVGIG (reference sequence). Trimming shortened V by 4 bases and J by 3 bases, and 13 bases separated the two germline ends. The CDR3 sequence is CAWTQGADYEQYF. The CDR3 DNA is TGTGCCTGGACACAGGGCGCGGACTACGAGCAGTACTTC.

For the CDR3, the DNA is TGCGCCAGCAGCTACGGGGGGGGCACCACCACAGATACGCAGTATTTT. Translation: CASSYGGGTTTDTQYF. V usage is TRBV5-1 and J usage is TRBJ2-3, with TRBD2 matching 8 bases. Per germline, CDR1 SGHRS and CDR2 YFSETQ. CDR3 length: 16 amino acids. V was pared by 3 bases and J by 2 bases, with 8 bases of the junction left unmatched.

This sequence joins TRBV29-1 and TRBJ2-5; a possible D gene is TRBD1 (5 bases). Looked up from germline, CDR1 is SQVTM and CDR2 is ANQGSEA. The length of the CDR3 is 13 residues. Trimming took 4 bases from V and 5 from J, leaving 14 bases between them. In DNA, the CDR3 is TGCAGCGTTGTAGCAGGGTCCGAGGAGACCCAGTACTTC. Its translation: CSVVAGSEETQYF.

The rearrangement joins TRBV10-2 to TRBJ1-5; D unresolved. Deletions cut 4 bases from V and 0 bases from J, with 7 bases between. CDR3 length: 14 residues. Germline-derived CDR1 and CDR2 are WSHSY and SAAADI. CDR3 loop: CASSAVYSNQPQHF. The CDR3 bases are TGCGCCAGCAGTGCGGTGTATAGCAATCAGCCCCAGCATTTT.

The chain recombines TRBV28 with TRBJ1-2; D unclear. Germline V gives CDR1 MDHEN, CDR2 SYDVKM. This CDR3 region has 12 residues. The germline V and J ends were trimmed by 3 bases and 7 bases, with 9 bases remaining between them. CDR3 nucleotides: TGTGCCAGCAGTTTGACGGGAGGTGGCTACACCTTC. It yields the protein CASSLTGGGYTF.

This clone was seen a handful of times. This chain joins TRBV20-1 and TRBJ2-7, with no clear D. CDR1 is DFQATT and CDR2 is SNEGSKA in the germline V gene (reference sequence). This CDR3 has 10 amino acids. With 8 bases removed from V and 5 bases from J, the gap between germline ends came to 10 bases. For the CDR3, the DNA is TGCAGTCTGCTGGGCCACGAGCAGTACTTC. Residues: CSLLGHEQYF.

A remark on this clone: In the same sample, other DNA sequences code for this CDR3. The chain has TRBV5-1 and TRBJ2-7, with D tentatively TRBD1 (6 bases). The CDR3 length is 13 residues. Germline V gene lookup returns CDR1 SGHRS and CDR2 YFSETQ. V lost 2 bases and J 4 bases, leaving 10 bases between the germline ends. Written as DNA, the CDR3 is TGCGCCAGCAGCTTTGGACAGTCTTACGAGCAGTACTTC. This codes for CASSFGQSYEQYF.

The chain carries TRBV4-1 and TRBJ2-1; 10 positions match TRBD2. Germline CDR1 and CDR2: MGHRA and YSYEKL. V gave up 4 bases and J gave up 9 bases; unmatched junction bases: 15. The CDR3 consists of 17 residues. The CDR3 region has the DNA TGCGCCAGCAGCCTAACCGACAGCGGGAGGGTCCCCAGTGAGCAGTTCTTC. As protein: CASSLTDSGRVPSEQFF.

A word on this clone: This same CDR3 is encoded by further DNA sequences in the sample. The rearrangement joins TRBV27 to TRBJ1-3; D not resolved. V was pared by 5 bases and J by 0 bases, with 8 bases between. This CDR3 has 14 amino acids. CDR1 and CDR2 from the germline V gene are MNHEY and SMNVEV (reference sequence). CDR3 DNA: TGTGCCAGCAGTGATCGGAGCTCTGGAAACACCATATATTTT. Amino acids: CASSDRSSGNTIYF.

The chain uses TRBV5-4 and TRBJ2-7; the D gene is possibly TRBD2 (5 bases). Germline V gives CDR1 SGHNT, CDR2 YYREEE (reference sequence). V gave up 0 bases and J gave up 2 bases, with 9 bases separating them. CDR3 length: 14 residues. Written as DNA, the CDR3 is TGTGCCAGCAGCTTGGCCGGGCGGGCCTACGAGCAGTACTTC. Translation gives CASSLAGRAYEQYF.

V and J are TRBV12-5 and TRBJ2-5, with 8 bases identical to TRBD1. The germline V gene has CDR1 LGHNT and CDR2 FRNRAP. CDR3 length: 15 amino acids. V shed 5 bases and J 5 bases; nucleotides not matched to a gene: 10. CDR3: CASGPGTGPRETQYF. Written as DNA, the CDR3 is TGTGCTAGTGGTCCGGGGACAGGCCCCAGGGAGACCCAGTACTTC. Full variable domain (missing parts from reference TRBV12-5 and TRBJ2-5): DARVTQTPRHKVTEMGQEVTMRCQPILGHNTVFWYRQTMMQGLELLAYFRNRAPLDDSGMPKDRFSAEMPDATLATLKIQPSEPRDSAVYFCASGPGTGPRETQYFGPGTRLLVL.

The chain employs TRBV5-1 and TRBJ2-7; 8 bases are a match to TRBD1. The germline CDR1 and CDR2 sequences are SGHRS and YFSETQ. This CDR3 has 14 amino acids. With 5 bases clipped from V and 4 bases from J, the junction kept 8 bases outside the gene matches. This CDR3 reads CASRFGQGGYEQYF. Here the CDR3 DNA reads TGCGCCAGCAGATTCGGACAGGGAGGATACGAGCAGTACTTC.

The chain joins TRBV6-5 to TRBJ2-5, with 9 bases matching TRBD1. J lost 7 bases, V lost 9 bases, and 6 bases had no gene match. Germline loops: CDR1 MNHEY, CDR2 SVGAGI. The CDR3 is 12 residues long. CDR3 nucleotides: TGTGCCAGTAGTACAGGGGGCGGGACCCAGTACTTC. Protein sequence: CASSTGGGTQYF.